The sequence of this T cell receptor (beta chain) was determined in a study of neurological immune-mediated disorders. From germline, CDR1 is SGHRS and CDR2 YFSETQ. The CDR3 runs 15 residues. The germline V and J ends were trimmed by 0 bases and 5 bases, with 12 bases remaining between them. This clonotype was observed many times. What it binds is not known. Study-wide findings and caveats: The absence of any CDR3 amino acid sequence shared by expanded clones across subjects suggests that repertoires were private in all groups. Patients with HTLV-1-associated myelopathy had the highest level of TCR clonal expansion, whereas patients with multiple sclerosis had the lowest level, falling beneath the level found in healthy controls.

Each CDR3 protein is one row after TCRdb ran MiXCR on the 5' RACE reads. The table includes tens of thousands of distinct CDR3 sequences, approximately 2.8% detected once. Material: PBMCs. The origin of this receptor is a young woman with multiple sclerosis. V is TRBV5-1 and J is TRBJ2-1, with D possibly called TRBD1 or TRBD2 (5 bases each). CDR3 DNA sequence: TGCGCCAGCAGCTTGGTTGGGACGGCGCACAATGAGCAGTTCTTC. This codes for CASSLVGTAHNEQFF.